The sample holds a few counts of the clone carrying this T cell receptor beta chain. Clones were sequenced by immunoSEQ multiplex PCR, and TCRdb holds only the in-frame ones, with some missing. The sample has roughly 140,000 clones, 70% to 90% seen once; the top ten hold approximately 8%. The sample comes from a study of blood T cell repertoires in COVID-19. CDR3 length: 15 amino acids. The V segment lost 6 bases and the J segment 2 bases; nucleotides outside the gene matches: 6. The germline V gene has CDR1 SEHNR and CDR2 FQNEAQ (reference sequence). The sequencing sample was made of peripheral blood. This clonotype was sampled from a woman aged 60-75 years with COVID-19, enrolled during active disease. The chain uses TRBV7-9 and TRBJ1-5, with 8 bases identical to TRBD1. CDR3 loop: CASSRDRWGNQPQHF. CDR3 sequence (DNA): TGTGCCAGCAGTCGGGACAGGTGGGGCAATCAGCCCCAGCATTTT. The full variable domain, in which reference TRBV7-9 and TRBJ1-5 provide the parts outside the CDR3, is DTGVSQNPRHKITKRGQNVTFRCDPISEHNRLYWYRQTLGQGPEFLTYFQNEAQLEKSRLLSDRFSAERPKGSFSTLEIQRTEQGDSAMYLCASSRDRWGNQPQHFGDGTRLSIL.